These 16 T cell receptor beta chains were sequenced from one sample in a study of OX40 agonist ivuxolimab in advanced cancers. Generated by immunoSEQ multiplex PCR, the TCRdb table keeps only in-frame clones and is missing some. The table includes around 120,000 clones, 85% to 90% detected once. The starting material was CD4+ or CD8+ T cells sorted from blood, obtained in a trial of the OX40 agonist ivuxolimab. The receptors were sampled from an adult with an advanced solid tumor such as melanoma, head and neck, liver or kidney cancer.

The rearrangement links TRBV15 to TRBJ2-2, with 8 bases identical to TRBD1. CDR3 size: 16 residues. The trim removed 4 bases at V and 5 bases at J, leaving 9 bases unmatched. Germline assignment: CDR1 LNHNV and CDR2 YYDKDF (reference sequence). The CDR3 sequence is CATSNIGTGRTGELFF. In nucleotides, the CDR3 is TGTGCCACCAGCAACATTGGGACAGGACGAACCGGGGAGCTGTTTTTT. Filled out from reference TRBV15 and TRBJ2-2, the complete variable domain reads DAMVIQNPRYQVTQFGKPVTLSCSQTLNHNVMYWYQQKSSQAPKLLFHYYDKDFNNEADTPDNFQSRRPNTSFCFLDIRSPGLGDTAMYLCATSNIGTGRTGELFFGEGSRLTVL.

The J gene is TRBJ1-2, the V gene TRBV7-9, with D perhaps TRBD1 (5 bases). The CDR3 is 16 amino acids. V was clipped by 4 bases and J by 0 bases, with 15 bases between them. Germline CDR1 is SEHNR and CDR2 is FQNEAQ (reference sequence). The CDR3 loop reads CASSSALGVSNYGYTF. The CDR3 bases are TGTGCCAGCAGCTCTGCATTGGGGGTTTCTAACTATGGCTACACCTTC.

V usage is TRBV7-2 and J usage is TRBJ2-2; the D is unclear. Germline V gene lookup returns CDR1 SGHTA and CDR2 FQGNSA. V shed 2 bases and J shed 1 base, with 5 bases lying between them. This CDR3 contains 14 residues. The CDR3 loop reads CASSLHVNTGELFF. The CDR3 region has the DNA TGTGCCAGCAGCTTACACGTGAACACCGGGGAGCTGTTTTTT.

The J gene is TRBJ2-7, the V gene TRBV19; the D is unclear. Trimming left V 7 bases short and J 4 bases short, with 14 bases between. The germline V gene has CDR1 LNHDA and CDR2 SQIVND (reference sequence). CDR3 length: 13 residues. DNA of the CDR3: TGTGCCAGTATTATCCCAGTAACTTACGAGCAGTACTTC. Encoded protein: CASIIPVTYEQYF.

This chain connects TRBV11-1 to TRBJ2-1; the D is unclear. Trimming cost V 2 bases and J 0 bases, with 8 bases left between them. CDR1 is SGHAT and CDR2 is FQDESV in the germline V gene (reference sequence). The CDR3 totals 15 residues. DNA for the CDR3: TGTGCCAGCAGCTTAAGCAGGTTCTCCTACAATGAGCAGTTCTTC. It yields the protein CASSLSRFSYNEQFF.

CDR3 residues: CASSYSGAGETQYF. The CDR3 DNA is TGTGCCAGCAGCTATAGCGGGGCAGGGGAGACCCAGTACTTC. The V gene is TRBV7-7, the J gene TRBJ2-5; 8 bases map to TRBD2. After removal of 4 bases from V and 5 bases from J, the junction contained 6 bases not matched to a gene. The CDR3 covers 14 residues. In germline, CDR1 is SSHAT, CDR2 FNYEAQ (reference sequence). The full variable domain, rest sourced from reference TRBV7-7 and TRBJ2-5, is GAGVSQSPRYKVTKRGQDVTLRCDPISSHATLYWYQQALGQGPEFLTYFNYEAQPDKSGLPSDRFSAERPEGSISTLTIQRTEQRDSAMYRCASSYSGAGETQYFGPGTRLLVL.

Note on this clone: The sample has other DNA sequences that encode this CDR3 too. The J gene is TRBJ2-7, the V gene TRBV27; 14 bases match TRBD2. This CDR3 comprises 19 residues. Trimming at V came to 6 bases and at J to 0 bases, leaving 13 bases not matched to a gene. The V gene's germline CDR1 is MNHEY and CDR2 SMNVEV (reference sequence). CDR3 residues: CASRSWTSGGFGISYEQYF. As DNA, the CDR3 is TGTGCCAGCAGAAGTTGGACTAGCGGGGGGTTTGGAATCTCCTACGAGCAGTACTTC.

The CDR3 bases are TGTGCCAGCAGCTTAACAGCATCACCCCTCCACTTT. This codes for CASSLTASPLHF. This chain joins TRBV7-2 and TRBJ1-6; D uncertain. Trimming removed 2 bases from V and 10 bases from J, with 6 bases in between. In germline, CDR1 is SGHTA, CDR2 FQGNSA. This CDR3 is built from 12 residues.

The chain links TRBV4-2 to TRBJ2-2; 7 bases line up with TRBD1. The germline CDR1 and CDR2 sequences are LGHNA and YNFKEQ. J gave up 6 bases and V 0 bases, and 13 bases lay outside the gene matches. The CDR3 runs 18 residues. CDR3 in amino acids: CASSQDLIGQVPSGELFF. The CDR3 nucleotides are TGTGCCAGCAGCCAAGATCTTATCGGACAGGTACCCTCCGGGGAGCTGTTTTTT.

The chain carries TRBV14 and TRBJ1-1, with D uncertain. V was shortened by 4 bases and J by 12 bases, with 18 bases between the two germline ends. The germline V gene has CDR1 SGHDN and CDR2 FVKESK. The CDR3 contains 13 residues. CDR3 amino acids: CASSRSGSSRPFF. DNA for the CDR3: TGTGCCAGCAGCCGGAGTGGGTCCTCCCGGCCTTTCTTT.

The V call is TRBV19, the J call TRBJ2-5, with a weak D call TRBD1 (5 bases). Germline lookup yields CDR1 LNHDA and CDR2 SQIVND (reference sequence). The CDR3 has 11 amino acids. Trimming took 7 bases from V and 2 from J, leaving 5 bases between them. CDR3 DNA sequence: TGTGCCAGTAAGGGGCAAGAGACCCAGTACTTC. This sequence encodes CASKGQETQYF. Together with reference TRBV19 and TRBJ2-5, the CDR3 gives the full variable domain: DGGITQSPKYLFRKEGQNVTLSCEQNLNHDAMYWYRQDPGQGLRLIYYSQIVNDFQKGDIAEGYSVSREKKESFPLTVTSAQKNPTAFYLCASKGQETQYFGPGTRLLVL.

V gene TRBV19 combines with J gene TRBJ2-1, with D possibly being TRBD2 (6 bases). The V end lost 6 bases, the J end lost 0 bases, and 12 bases lay between the germline ends. CDR1 and CDR2 (germline): LNHDA, SQIVND (reference sequence). The CDR3 runs to 15 residues. This CDR3 is CASSAAGSSYNEQFF. CDR3 sequence (DNA): TGTGCCAGTAGCGCCGCGGGGAGCTCCTACAATGAGCAGTTCTTC.

The table lists this clone with a few counts. This chain connects TRBV7-9 to TRBJ1-6; D uncertain. Germline V gene data show CDR1 as SEHNR and CDR2 as FQNEAQ (reference sequence). Trimming left V 5 bases short and J 9 bases short, with 11 bases between. The CDR3 sequence is 13 residues long. CDR3 region: CASSPAAGSPLHF. The CDR3 DNA reads as TGTGCCAGCAGCCCAGCAGCGGGTTCACCCCTCCACTTT.

This clone has a single count. V and J are TRBV6-1 and TRBJ2-7, with D uncertain. Germline V gives CDR1 MNHNS, CDR2 SASEGT. V was trimmed by 2 bases and J by 3 bases, leaving 14 bases between them. The CDR3 runs 15 residues. In DNA form, the CDR3 reads TGTGCCAGCAGTGAAATGGGAATGGTTTTCTACGAGCAGTACTTC. This sequence encodes CASSEMGMVFYEQYF.

The chain employs TRBV27 and TRBJ2-1; TRBD2 aligns across 13 bases. V gave up 7 bases and J gave up 7 bases; unmatched junction bases: 4. This CDR3 is 14 amino acids long. Germline-derived CDR1 and CDR2 are MNHEY and SMNVEV (reference sequence). The CDR3: CASIRLAGGNEQFF. As DNA, the CDR3 is TGTGCCAGCATAAGACTAGCGGGGGGAAATGAGCAGTTCTTC.

The rearrangement links TRBV11-2 to TRBJ1-1; the D gene is possibly TRBD1 (5 bases). Germline CDR1 reads SGHAT; CDR2 reads FQNNGV. This CDR3 contains 14 residues. The ends were cut back, 5 bases at V and 11 bases at J, with 21 bases in the middle. CDR3 amino acids: CASSPVGGVTRAFF. DNA for the CDR3: TGTGCCAGCAGCCCCGTCGGGGGGGTTACTCGGGCTTTCTTT.